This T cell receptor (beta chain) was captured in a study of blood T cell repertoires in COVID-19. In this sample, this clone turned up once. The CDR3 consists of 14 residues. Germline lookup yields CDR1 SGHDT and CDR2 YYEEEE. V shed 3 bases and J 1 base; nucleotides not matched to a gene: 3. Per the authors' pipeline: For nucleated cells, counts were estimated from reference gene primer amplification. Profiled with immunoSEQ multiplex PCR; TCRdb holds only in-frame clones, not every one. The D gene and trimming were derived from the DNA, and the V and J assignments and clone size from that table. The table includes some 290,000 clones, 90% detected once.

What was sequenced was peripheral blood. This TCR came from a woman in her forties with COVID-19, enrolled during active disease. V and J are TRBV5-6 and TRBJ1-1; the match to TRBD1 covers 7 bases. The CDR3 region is CASSSDRTNTEAFF. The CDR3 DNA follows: TGTGCCAGCAGCTCGGACAGGACGAACACTGAAGCTTTCTTT.